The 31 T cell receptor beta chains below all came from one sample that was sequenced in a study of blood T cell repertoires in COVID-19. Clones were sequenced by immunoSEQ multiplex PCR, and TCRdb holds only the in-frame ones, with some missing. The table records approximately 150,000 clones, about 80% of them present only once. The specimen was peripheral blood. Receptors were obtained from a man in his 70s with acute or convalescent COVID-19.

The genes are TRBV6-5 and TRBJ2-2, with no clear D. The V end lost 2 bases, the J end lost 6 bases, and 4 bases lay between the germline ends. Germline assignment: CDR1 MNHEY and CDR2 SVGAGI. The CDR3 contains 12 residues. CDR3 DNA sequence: TGTGCCAGCAGTTACGGGCCCGGGGAGCTGTTTTTT. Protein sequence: CASSYGPGELFF.

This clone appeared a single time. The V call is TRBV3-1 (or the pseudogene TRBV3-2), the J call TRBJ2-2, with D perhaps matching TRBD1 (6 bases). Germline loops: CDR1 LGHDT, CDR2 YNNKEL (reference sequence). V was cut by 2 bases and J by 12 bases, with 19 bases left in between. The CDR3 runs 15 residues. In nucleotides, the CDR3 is TGTGCCAGCAGCCAAAGGGGTGGCCAGGGGAGCCAGCTGTTTTTT. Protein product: CASSQRGGQGSQLFF.

The CDR3 loop is CSASAGTGLASGNTIYF. In DNA form, the CDR3 reads TGCAGTGCTAGTGCCGGGACAGGGTTGGCCTCTGGAAACACCATATATTTT. This chain links TRBV20-1 with TRBJ1-3, with TRBD1 matching 9 bases. The CDR3 loop spans 17 amino acids. J was trimmed by 0 bases and V by 3 bases; bases with no gene match: 9. Germline assignment: CDR1 DFQATT and CDR2 SNEGSKA (reference sequence).

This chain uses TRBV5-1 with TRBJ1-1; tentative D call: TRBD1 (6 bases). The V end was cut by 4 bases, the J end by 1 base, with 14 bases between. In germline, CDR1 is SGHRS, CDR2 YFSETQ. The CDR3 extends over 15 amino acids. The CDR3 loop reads CASSQTGTQNTEAFF. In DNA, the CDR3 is TGCGCCAGCAGCCAAACCGGGACACAGAACACTGAAGCTTTCTTT.

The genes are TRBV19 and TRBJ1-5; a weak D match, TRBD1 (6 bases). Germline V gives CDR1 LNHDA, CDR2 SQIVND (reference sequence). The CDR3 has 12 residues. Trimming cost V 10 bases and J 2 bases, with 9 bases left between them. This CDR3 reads CATRQGNQPQHF. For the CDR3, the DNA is TGTGCCACCCGACAGGGCAATCAGCCCCAGCATTTT.

This CDR3 reads CASSQEGGAEQYF. The CDR3 DNA reads TGTGCCAGCAGCCAAGAAGGAGGCGCCGAGCAGTACTTC. The V gene is TRBV3-1 (or the pseudogene TRBV3-2), the J gene TRBJ2-7; possibly TRBD2 for D (5 bases). CDR3 length: 13 residues. Looked up from germline, CDR1 is LGHDT and CDR2 is YNNKEL (reference sequence). Deletions cut 0 bases from V and 6 bases from J, with 9 bases between.

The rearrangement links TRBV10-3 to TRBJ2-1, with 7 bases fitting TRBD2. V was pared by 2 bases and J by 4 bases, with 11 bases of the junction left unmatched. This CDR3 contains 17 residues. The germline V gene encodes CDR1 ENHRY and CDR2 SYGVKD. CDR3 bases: TGTGCCATCAGTGAGCTATTGAGGGCGGGAGAGTACAATGAGCAGTTCTTC. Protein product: CAISELLRAGEYNEQFF.

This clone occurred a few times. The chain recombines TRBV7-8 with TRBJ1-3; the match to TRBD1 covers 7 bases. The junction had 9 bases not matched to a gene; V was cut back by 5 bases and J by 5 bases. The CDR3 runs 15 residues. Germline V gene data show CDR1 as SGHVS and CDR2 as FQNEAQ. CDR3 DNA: TGTGCCAGCAGCGCCGACAGGGCTCGACGAAACACCATATATTTT. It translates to CASSADRARRNTIYF.

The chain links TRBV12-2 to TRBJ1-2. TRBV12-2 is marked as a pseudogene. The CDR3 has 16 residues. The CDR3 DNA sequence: TGTGCAAGTCGCTTCGTGCCCGAGAATCTTAACTATGGCTACACCTTC. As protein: CASRFVPENLNYGYTF.

The CDR3, as DNA: TGTGCCAGCAGCAAAGTAGAAGCGGGGGGCGATACCTACGAGCAGTACTTC. This gives the protein CASSKVEAGGDTYEQYF. The rearrangement links TRBV21-1 to TRBJ2-7; the DNA was not compared with TRBD2, the D call given in the table. TRBV21-1 is described as a pseudogene. The CDR3 contains 17 residues.

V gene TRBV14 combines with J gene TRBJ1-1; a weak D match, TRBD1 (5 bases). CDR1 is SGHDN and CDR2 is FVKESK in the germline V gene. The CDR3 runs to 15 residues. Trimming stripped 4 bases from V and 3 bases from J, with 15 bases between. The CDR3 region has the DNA TGTGCCAGCAGCCCCTTTGGCCAGGGTGACACTGAAGCTTTCTTT. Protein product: CASSPFGQGDTEAFF.

This CDR3 is CASTSGTGRGYTF. The CDR3 nucleotides are TGTGCCAGCACCAGTGGGACAGGGAGAGGCTACACCTTC. J is TRBJ1-2 and V is TRBV3-1 (or the pseudogene TRBV3-2); 9 bases line up with TRBD1. Germline lookup yields CDR1 LGHDT and CDR2 YNNKEL (reference sequence). V trimming: 7 bases; J trimming: 8 bases; junction bases outside the gene matches: 8. This CDR3 region has 13 residues.

CDR3 region: CASSLEAKQPQHF. CDR3 nucleotides: TGTGCCAGCAGTTTGGAGGCAAAGCAGCCCCAGCATTTT. The chain joins TRBV12-3 or TRBV12-4 to TRBJ1-5; D not certain. This CDR3 is 13 amino acids long. V lost 3 bases to trimming and J lost 7 bases, with 10 bases between them.

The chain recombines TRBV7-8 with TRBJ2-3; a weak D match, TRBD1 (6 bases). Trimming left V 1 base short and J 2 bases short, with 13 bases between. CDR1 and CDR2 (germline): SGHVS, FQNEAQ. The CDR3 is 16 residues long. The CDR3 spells CASSLVTGRDTDTQYF. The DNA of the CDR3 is TGTGCCAGCAGCTTAGTGACAGGCCGGGACACAGATACGCAGTATTTT.

The CDR3 reads CASRGVSGRWKDTQYF. The CDR3 DNA is TGTGCCAGCAGAGGCGTTAGCGGGAGGTGGAAAGATACGCAGTATTTT. The V and J genes are TRBV28 and TRBJ2-3; TRBD2 matches 10 bases. Germline V gives CDR1 MDHEN, CDR2 SYDVKM. CDR3 length: 16 residues. J gave up 5 bases and V 6 bases, and 11 bases lay outside the gene matches.

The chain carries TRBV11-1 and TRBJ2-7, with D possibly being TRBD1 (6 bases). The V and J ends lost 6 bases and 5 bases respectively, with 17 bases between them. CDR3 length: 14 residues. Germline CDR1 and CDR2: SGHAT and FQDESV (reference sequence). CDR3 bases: TGTGCCAGCAGGACCCAGGGGCTAGTCAACGAGCAGTACTTC. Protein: CASRTQGLVNEQYF.

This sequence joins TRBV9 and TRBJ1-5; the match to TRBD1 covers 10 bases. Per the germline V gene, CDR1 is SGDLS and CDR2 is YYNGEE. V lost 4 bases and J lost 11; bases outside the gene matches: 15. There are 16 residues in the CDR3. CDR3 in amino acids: CASSTLGTGDRSAQHF. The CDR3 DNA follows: TGTGCCAGCAGCACCCTCGGGACAGGGGACAGGTCGGCCCAGCATTTT.

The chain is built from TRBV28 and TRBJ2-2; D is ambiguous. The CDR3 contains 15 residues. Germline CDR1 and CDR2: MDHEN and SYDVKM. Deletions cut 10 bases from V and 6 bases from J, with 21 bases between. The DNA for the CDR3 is TGTGCCACCACCGCGAGCCAGGCCGAATCCGGGGAGCTGTTTTTT. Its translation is CATTASQAESGELFF. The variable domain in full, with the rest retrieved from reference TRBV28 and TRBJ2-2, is DVKVTQSSRYLVKRTGEKVFLECVQDMDHENMFWYRQDPGLGLRLIYFSYDVKMKEKGDIPEGYSVSREKKERFSLILESASTNQTSMYLCATTASQAESGELFFGEGSRLTVL.

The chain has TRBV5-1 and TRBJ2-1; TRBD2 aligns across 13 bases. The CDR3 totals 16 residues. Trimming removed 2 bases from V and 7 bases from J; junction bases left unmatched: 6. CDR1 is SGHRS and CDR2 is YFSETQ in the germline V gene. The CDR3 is CASSLLGLAGSNEQFF. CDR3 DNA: TGCGCCAGCAGCTTACTGGGACTAGCGGGATCAAATGAGCAGTTCTTC.

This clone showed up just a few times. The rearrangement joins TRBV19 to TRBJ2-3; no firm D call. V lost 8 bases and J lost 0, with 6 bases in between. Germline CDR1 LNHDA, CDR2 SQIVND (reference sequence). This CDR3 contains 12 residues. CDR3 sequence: CASRQSTDTQYF. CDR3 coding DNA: TGTGCCAGTCGACAAAGCACAGATACGCAGTATTTT. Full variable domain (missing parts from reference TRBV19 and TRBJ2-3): DGGITQSPKYLFRKEGQNVTLSCEQNLNHDAMYWYRQDPGQGLRLIYYSQIVNDFQKGDIAEGYSVSREKKESFPLTVTSAQKNPTAFYLCASRQSTDTQYFGPGTRLTVL.

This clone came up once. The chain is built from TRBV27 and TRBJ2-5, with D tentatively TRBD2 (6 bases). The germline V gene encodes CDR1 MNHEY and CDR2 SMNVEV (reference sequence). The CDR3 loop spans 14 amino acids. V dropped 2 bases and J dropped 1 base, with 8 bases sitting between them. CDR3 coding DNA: TGTGCCAGCAGTTTACGGGGGACCCAAGAGACCCAGTACTTC. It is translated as CASSLRGTQETQYF.

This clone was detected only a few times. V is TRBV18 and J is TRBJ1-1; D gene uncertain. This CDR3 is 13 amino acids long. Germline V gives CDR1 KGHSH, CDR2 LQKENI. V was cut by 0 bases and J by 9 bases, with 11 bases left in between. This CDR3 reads CASSPPGSGKAFF. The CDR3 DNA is TGTGCCAGCTCACCACCAGGCTCGGGGAAAGCTTTCTTT.

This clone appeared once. The CDR3 loop is CASRDRDLYEQYF. The CDR3 nucleotides are TGTGCCAGCCGGGACAGGGACCTCTACGAGCAGTACTTC. The J gene is TRBJ2-7, the V gene TRBV2; 9 bases line up with TRBD1. The V gene's germline CDR1 is SNHLY and CDR2 FYNNEI. Trimming cost V 8 bases and J 3 bases; bases outside gene matches: 5. The length of the CDR3 is 13 residues. The variable domain in full, completed from reference TRBV2 and TRBJ2-7, reads EPEVTQTPSHQVTQMGQEVILRCVPISNHLYFYWYRQILGQKVEFLVSFYNNEISEKSEIFDDQFSVERPDGSNFTLKIRSTKLEDSAMYFCASRDRDLYEQYFGPGTRLTVT.

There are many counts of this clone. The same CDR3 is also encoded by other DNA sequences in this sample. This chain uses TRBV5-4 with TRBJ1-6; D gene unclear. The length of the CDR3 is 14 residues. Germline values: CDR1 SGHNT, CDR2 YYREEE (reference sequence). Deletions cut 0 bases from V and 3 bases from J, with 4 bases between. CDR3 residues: CASSLDLYNSPLHF. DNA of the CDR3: TGTGCCAGCAGCTTGGATCTCTATAATTCACCCCTCCACTTT.

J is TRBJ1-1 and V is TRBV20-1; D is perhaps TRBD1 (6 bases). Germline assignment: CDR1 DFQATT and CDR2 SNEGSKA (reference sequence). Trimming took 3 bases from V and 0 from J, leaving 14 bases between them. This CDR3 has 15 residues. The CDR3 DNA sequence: TGCAGTGCTAGTGGGGGGCAGAGTATGAACACTGAAGCTTTCTTT. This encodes CSASGGQSMNTEAFF.

The CDR3 sequence: CASSPRQDGTQYF. CDR3 bases: TGTGCCAGCAGCCCTCGACAGGACGGTACGCAGTATTTT. The V gene is TRBV14, the J gene TRBJ2-3, with a possible D match to TRBD1 (6 bases). The CDR3 spans 13 residues. CDR1 is SGHDN and CDR2 is FVKESK in the germline V gene. V dropped 4 bases and J dropped 8 bases, with 13 bases sitting between them. Full variable domain (missing parts from reference TRBV14 and TRBJ2-3): EAGVTQFPSHSVIEKGQTVTLRCDPISGHDNLYWYRRVMGKEIKFLLHFVKESKQDESGMPNNRFLAERTGGTYSTLKVQPAELEDSGVYFCASSPRQDGTQYFGPGTRLTVL.

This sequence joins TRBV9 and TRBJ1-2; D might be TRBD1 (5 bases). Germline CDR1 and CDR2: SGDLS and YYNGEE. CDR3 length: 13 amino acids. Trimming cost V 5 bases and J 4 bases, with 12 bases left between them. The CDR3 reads CASSPRVAYGYTF. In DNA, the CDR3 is TGTGCCAGCAGTCCCAGGGTAGCCTATGGCTACACCTTC.

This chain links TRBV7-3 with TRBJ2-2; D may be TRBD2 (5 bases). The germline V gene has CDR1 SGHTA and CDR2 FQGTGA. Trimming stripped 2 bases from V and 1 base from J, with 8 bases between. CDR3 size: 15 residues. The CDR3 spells CASSLGGGNTGELFF. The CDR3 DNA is TGTGCCAGCAGCTTAGGAGGCGGGAACACCGGGGAGCTGTTTTTT.

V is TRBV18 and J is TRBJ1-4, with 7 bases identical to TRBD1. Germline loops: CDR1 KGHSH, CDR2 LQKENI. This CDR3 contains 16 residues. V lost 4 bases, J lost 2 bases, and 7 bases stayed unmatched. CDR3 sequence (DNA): TGTGCCAGCTCACAGACAGGGTCCGGGACTAATGAAAAACTGTTTTTT. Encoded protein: CASSQTGSGTNEKLFF.

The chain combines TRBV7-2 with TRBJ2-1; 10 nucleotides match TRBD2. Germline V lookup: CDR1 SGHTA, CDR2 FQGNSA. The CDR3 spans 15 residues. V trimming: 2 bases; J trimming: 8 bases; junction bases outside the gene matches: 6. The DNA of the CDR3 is TGTGCCAGCAGCTTACAAGCGGGAGGGCCTGATGAGCAGTTCTTC. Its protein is CASSLQAGGPDEQFF.

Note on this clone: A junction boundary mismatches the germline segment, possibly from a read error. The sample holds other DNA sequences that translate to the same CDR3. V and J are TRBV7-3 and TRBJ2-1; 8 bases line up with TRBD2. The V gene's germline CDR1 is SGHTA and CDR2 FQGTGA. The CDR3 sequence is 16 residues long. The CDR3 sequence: CASSSRGAGDYNEQFF. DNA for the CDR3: TGTGCCAGCAGCTCCAGGGGAGCGGGGGATTACAATGAGCAATTCTTC.